The text below deals with one T cell receptor (beta chain). Its antigen is unidentified. Via MiXCR, TCRdb re-called the 5' RACE reads, giving one row per CDR3 protein. This table holds some 34,000 distinct CDR3 sequences, 6% to 7.5% found once. This specimen comes from a study of early T cells in non-severe SARS-CoV-2 infection. Study information: Sequenced bulk RNA came from whole blood that was unsorted, and chains were unpaired.

Study observations and caveats: VDJdb matches were skewed toward anti-spike CD8 T cell responses.

Trimming pared 3 bases from V and 2 bases from J, leaving 17 bases between. This CDR3 is built from 17 residues. Germline assignment: CDR1 KGHSH and CDR2 LQKENI. This chain uses TRBV18 with TRBJ2-4; D is possibly TRBD2 (6 bases). Material: whole blood, obtained at baseline. This sequence was found in an adult who was a healthcare worker with PCR-confirmed SARS-CoV-2 infection or an uninfected control (not recorded which). The CDR3 DNA follows: TGTGCCAGCTCACCTTCGAGCGGAGGGGTTTCCAAAAACATTCAGTACTTC. It yields the protein CASSPSSGGVSKNIQYF.